This T cell receptor beta chain came from a study of CD8 T cells in Susac syndrome. Study-wide points: The number of individuals included in the study's TCR sequencing and HLA analysis was acknowledged as relatively small.

Of note for this clonotype: Its antigen is unidentified.

Unmatched junction bases numbered 6, after V lost 4 bases and J lost 4 bases. This CDR3 is 14 amino acids long. CDR1 and CDR2 (germline): MDHEN, SYDVKM. Reverse transcription used roughly 0.45 to 1 ug RNA and random hexamers. MiXCR, run by TCRdb on the immunoSEQ multiplex PCR reads, gives a single entry per CDR3 protein. This repertoire shows 180,000 or so distinct CDR3 sequences, about 94% found once; its top ten account for about 0.13%. The sequence derives from a human donor in good health. The source material was CD4+ T cells from PBMCs. This rearrangement joins TRBV28 to TRBJ2-5; 7 nucleotides line up with TRBD1. The CDR3 sequence is CASSSPGTAETQYF. CDR3 sequence (DNA): TGTGCCAGCAGTTCTCCGGGGACAGCAGAGACCCAGTACTTC.